This T cell receptor beta chain was captured in a study of T cell clones after liver transplantation. Sequencing was performed with immunoSEQ multiplex PCR; in TCRdb, only in-frame clones are kept and a portion is missing. The sample has some 11,000 clones, roughly four fifths seen once. This sequence originates from a human patient who received a liver transplant. A share of the T cells may be of graft donor origin. The sample in question was CD8+ T cells from blood, obtained at the 22-month timepoint.

The CDR3 protein is CASSPSGGDYEQYF. CDR3 bases: TGTGCCAGCAGCCCATCTGGGGGGGATTACGAGCAGTACTTC. This chain links TRBV11-2 with TRBJ2-7; 7 positions agree with TRBD2. Germline values: CDR1 SGHAT, CDR2 FQNNGV. The CDR3 totals 14 residues. J lost 4 bases, V lost 5 bases, and 8 bases had no gene match.